Shown below are 25 T cell receptor beta chains from a single sample sequenced in a study of T cell repertoires in cytomegalovirus infection. A single record per CDR3 protein comes from TCRdb applying MiXCR to the reads. The data show some 97,000 distinct CDR3 sequences, 23% seen once. The sequencing sample was made of CD8+ T cells from PBMCs. These receptors were taken from a human donor in good health (CMV status not recorded). Some clones in this sample may be carry-over from other donors' samples.

V gene TRBV7-9 combines with J gene TRBJ1-1; D is undetermined. V shed 4 bases and J shed 2 bases, with 17 bases lying between them. The CDR3 spans 16 residues. Per the germline V gene, CDR1 is SEHNR and CDR2 is FQNEAQ (reference sequence). CDR3 sequence (DNA): TGTGCCAGCAGCTACCCCGGCGGGGTTAGCAACACTGAAGCTTTCTTT. Amino acids: CASSYPGGVSNTEAFF.

This clonotype was seen just once. J is TRBJ1-6 and V is TRBV11-3; 11 nucleotides line up with TRBD1. There are 15 residues in the CDR3. Germline V gene sequence: CDR1 SGHNT, CDR2 YENEEA. The ends lost 5 bases at V and 10 bases at J; junction bases unmatched: 7. CDR3 nucleotides: TGTGCCAGCAGCGCCGGACAGGGGGCTGAATCACCCCTCCACTTT. Translated: CASSAGQGAESPLHF. Full variable domain (rest looked up from reference TRBV11-3 and TRBJ1-6): EAGVVQSPRYKIIEKKQPVAFWCNPISGHNTLYWYLQNLGQGPELLIRYENEEAVDDSQLPKDRFSAERLKGVDSTLKIQPAELGDSAVYLCASSAGQGAESPLHFGNGTRLTVT.

J is TRBJ2-7 and V is TRBV11-2; D is possibly TRBD2 (5 bases). The CDR3 runs 16 residues. V shed 1 base and J shed 4 bases, with 17 bases lying between them. Germline CDR1 reads SGHAT; CDR2 reads FQNNGV. The CDR3 protein is CASSLVLRGSEYEQYF. CDR3 coding DNA: TGTGCCAGCAGCTTAGTTCTTCGTGGGAGTGAATACGAGCAGTACTTC.

For this clonotype: A clone one base away is much larger, so this may be a read error. The rearrangement joins TRBV7-9 to TRBJ1-1; 7 bases fit TRBD1. The CDR3 covers 14 residues. Trimming at V came to 1 base and at J to 3 bases, leaving 2 bases not matched to a gene. CDR1 and CDR2 (germline): SEHNR, FQNEAQ (reference sequence). CDR3 sequence: CASSLGGQDTEAFF. CDR3 DNA: TGTGCCAGCAGCTTAGGAGGACAGGACACTGAAGCTTTCTTT.

This clonotype was picked up many times. Here the CDR3 reads CASSKGLNNEQFF. In DNA, the CDR3 is TGTGCCAGCAGTAAGGGACTGAACAATGAGCAGTTCTTC. This rearrangement joins TRBV6-2 or TRBV6-3 to TRBJ2-1, with D tentatively TRBD2 (6 bases). Germline values: CDR1 MNHEY, CDR2 SVGEGT. The CDR3 totals 13 residues. Trimming pared 5 bases from V and 5 bases from J, leaving 10 bases between.

The chain uses TRBV12-3 or TRBV12-4 and TRBJ2-1, with 9 bases aligning to TRBD2. The trim removed 3 bases at V and 8 bases at J, leaving 11 bases unmatched. The CDR3 has 16 amino acids. Here the CDR3 reads CASSFPGGGAVDEQFF. As DNA, the CDR3 is TGTGCCAGCAGTTTCCCAGGCGGGGGGGCCGTTGATGAGCAGTTCTTC.

This chain connects TRBV2 to TRBJ1-5; D gene unclear. The CDR3 runs to 13 residues. CDR1 and CDR2 from the germline V gene are SNHLY and FYNNEI. With 8 bases removed from V and 5 bases from J, the gap between germline ends came to 13 bases. The CDR3 DNA is TGTGCCAGCCACGATCGGAGGCATCAGCCCCAGCATTTT. It codes for CASHDRRHQPQHF.

This clonotype appeared a few times. The J gene is TRBJ2-5, the V gene TRBV20-1; D might be TRBD1 or TRBD2, each matching 5 bases. From germline, CDR1 is DFQATT and CDR2 SNEGSKA (reference sequence). V lost 0 bases and J 5 bases, leaving 13 bases between the germline ends. The CDR3 is made up of 14 amino acids. The CDR3 nucleotides are TGCAGTGCTAGAGATCAGGGACGGGCGGAGACCCAGTACTTC. This codes for CSARDQGRAETQYF.

The chain has TRBV5-4 and TRBJ2-7, with a possible D match to TRBD1 (6 bases). Germline lookup yields CDR1 SGHNT and CDR2 YYREEE (reference sequence). This CDR3 comprises 12 residues. V lost 7 bases and J lost 0, with 8 bases in between. CDR3 in DNA: TGTGCCAGCCACAGGGACTCCTACGAGCAGTACTTC. It is translated as CASHRDSYEQYF.

This clonotype has at least ten counts. The chain carries TRBV7-3 and TRBJ2-1; D is uncertain. The CDR3 length is 13 residues. CDR1 is SGHTA, CDR2 FQGTGA, per germline. Trimming removed 4 bases from V and 2 bases from J, with 6 bases in between. CDR3 DNA: TGTGCCAGCAGCTCAGGAGCCTACAATGAGCAGTTCTTC. This encodes CASSSGAYNEQFF.

V and J are TRBV20-1 and TRBJ2-1, with D possibly matching TRBD2 (5 bases). The CDR3 extends over 15 amino acids. Trimming left V 2 bases short and J 0 bases short, with 11 bases between. Per the germline V gene, CDR1 is DFQATT and CDR2 is SNEGSKA (reference sequence). The CDR3 spells CSARPVGSSYNEQFF. The CDR3 region has the DNA TGCAGTGCTAGACCGGTGGGGAGCTCCTACAATGAGCAGTTCTTC.

This clonotype has a handful of counts. The chain links TRBV13 to TRBJ2-7; D is possibly TRBD2 (6 bases). The germline V and J ends were trimmed by 5 bases and 2 bases, with 13 bases remaining between them. Looked up from germline, CDR1 is PRHDT and CDR2 is FYEKMQ (reference sequence). The CDR3 runs 14 residues. The CDR3 spells CASSPSGLPYEQYF. The CDR3 bases are TGTGCCAGCAGCCCCAGCGGGCTTCCCTACGAGCAGTACTTC.

The chain carries TRBV7-8 and TRBJ2-5; 9 nucleotides match TRBD2. Germline V gene lookup returns CDR1 SGHVS and CDR2 FQNEAQ. The CDR3 has 17 residues. The ends lost 3 bases at V and 4 bases at J; junction bases unmatched: 12. CDR3 in amino acids: CASSFPTSGGPTETQYF. The CDR3 bases are TGTGCCAGCAGCTTCCCGACAAGCGGGGGGCCGACAGAGACCCAGTACTTC.

The chain combines TRBV7-6 with TRBJ2-3, with D possibly TRBD2 on 6 matching bases. Between the trimmed V and J ends, which lost 6 bases and 4 bases, there was a span of 11 bases. The CDR3 covers 13 residues. CDR1 and CDR2 (germline): SGHVS, FNYEAQ. CDR3 DNA sequence: TGTGCCAGCAGTAAGGAGGGAGCAGATACGCAGTATTTT. Residues: CASSKEGADTQYF.

This clonotype was counted between two and nine times. The chain recombines TRBV10-3 with TRBJ2-1; 7 bases are shared with TRBD2. V shed 8 bases and J 0 bases; nucleotides not matched to a gene: 7. CDR3 size: 15 residues. The germline V gene encodes CDR1 ENHRY and CDR2 SYGVKD. The CDR3 spells CAIGGAGSSYNEQFF. CDR3 DNA: TGTGCCATCGGGGGAGCGGGGAGCTCCTACAATGAGCAGTTCTTC.

The sample holds a few counts of this clonotype. This chain uses TRBV9 with TRBJ2-1; 9 bases match TRBD2. V lost 1 base and J lost 1; bases outside the gene matches: 3. CDR3 length: 16 residues. Germline CDR1 reads SGDLS; CDR2 reads YYNGEE. The CDR3 region is CASSVLAGNSYNEQFF. CDR3 DNA: TGTGCCAGCAGCGTACTAGCGGGGAATTCCTACAATGAGCAGTTCTTC. Based on the CDR3 plus reference TRBV9 and TRBJ2-1, the full variable domain is DSGVTQTPKHLITATGQRVTLRCSPRSGDLSVYWYQQSLDQGLQFLIQYYNGEERAKGNILERFSAQQFPDLHSELNLSSLELGDSALYFCASSVLAGNSYNEQFFGPGTRLTVL.

CDR3 protein: CASSLRLAGANTGELFF. The CDR3 DNA reads as TGTGCCAGCAGCTTGCGACTAGCGGGGGCGAACACCGGGGAGCTGTTTTTT. The rearrangement uses TRBV5-4 and TRBJ2-2; TRBD2 matches 12 bases. CDR1 is SGHNT and CDR2 is YYREEE in the germline V gene (reference sequence). V lost 1 base, J lost 0 bases, and 1 base stayed unmatched. This CDR3 has 17 residues.

This clonotype was recorded many times. This chain links TRBV5-6 with TRBJ2-2, with 10 bases aligning to TRBD2. The CDR3 runs 19 residues. The V gene end was trimmed by 4 bases and the J gene end by 3 bases; junction bases not matched to a gene: 15. Germline CDR1 is SGHDT and CDR2 is YYEEEE. CDR3 DNA sequence: TGTGCCAGCAGCCAGGTCGGCGCACTAGCGGGAACTTACACCGGGGAGCTGTTTTTT. Its protein is CASSQVGALAGTYTGELFF.

This clonotype was counted between two and nine times. V gene TRBV6-8 combines with J gene TRBJ1-1; 9 nucleotides align to TRBD1. V lost 5 bases to trimming and J lost 4 bases; unmatched junction nucleotides: 2. CDR1 and CDR2 from the germline V gene are MNHGY and SAAAGT. CDR3 length equals 13 residues. The CDR3 region has the DNA TGTGCCAGCAGTACAGGGGGCCGCACTGAAGCTTTCTTT. Protein: CASSTGGRTEAFF.

This chain joins TRBV19 and TRBJ2-7, with D unclear. The CDR3 consists of 16 residues. Germline CDR1 is LNHDA and CDR2 is SQIVND (reference sequence). The V end lost 4 bases, the J end lost 4 bases, and 20 bases lay between the germline ends. Written as DNA, the CDR3 is TGTGCCAGTAGTACGTGGACCAACTCAAAGGGTTACGAGCAGTACTTC. It is translated as CASSTWTNSKGYEQYF. Using reference TRBV19 and TRBJ2-7 for the parts outside the CDR3, the full variable domain is DGGITQSPKYLFRKEGQNVTLSCEQNLNHDAMYWYRQDPGQGLRLIYYSQIVNDFQKGDIAEGYSVSREKKESFPLTVTSAQKNPTAFYLCASSTWTNSKGYEQYFGPGTRLTVT.

This clonotype was seen ten or more times. This chain uses TRBV28 with TRBJ1-1; D remains ambiguous. Trimming shortened V by 5 bases and J by 0 bases, and 13 bases separated the two germline ends. This CDR3 has 15 amino acids. Germline V gives CDR1 MDHEN, CDR2 SYDVKM. As DNA, the CDR3 is TGTGCCAGCAGTGTCGGAGAAAGTATGAACACTGAAGCTTTCTTT. Translation: CASSVGESMNTEAFF.

This clonotype was recorded a few times. The CDR3 is CASGTSGGGETQYF. The CDR3 coding sequence is TGTGCCAGCGGGACGAGCGGGGGGGGTGAGACCCAGTACTTC. The rearrangement uses TRBV28 and TRBJ2-5, with TRBD2 matching 10 bases. This CDR3 contains 14 residues. Germline CDR1 is MDHEN and CDR2 is SYDVKM. V was clipped by 8 bases and J by 5 bases; unmatched bases: 8.

This clonotype was counted a few times. The DNA for the CDR3 is TGTGCCAGTAGTAACCGCCCCGGGACAGAATATAACTATGGCTACACCTTC. Its translation is CASSNRPGTEYNYGYTF. V and J are TRBV19 and TRBJ1-2; TRBD1 aligns across 7 bases. CDR1 is LNHDA, CDR2 SQIVND, per germline (reference sequence). Germline trimming cut 4 bases from V and 1 base from J; bases unmatched to any gene: 12. The CDR3 has 17 amino acids. Full variable domain (rest looked up from reference TRBV19 and TRBJ1-2): DGGITQSPKYLFRKEGQNVTLSCEQNLNHDAMYWYRQDPGQGLRLIYYSQIVNDFQKGDIAEGYSVSREKKESFPLTVTSAQKNPTAFYLCASSNRPGTEYNYGYTFGSGTRLTVV.

This clonotype was counted a few times. J is TRBJ1-5 and V is TRBV15; D call uncertain. The CDR3 spans 12 residues. Trimming left V 5 bases short and J 7 bases short, with 9 bases between. Germline V gene lookup returns CDR1 LNHNV and CDR2 YYDKDF (reference sequence). CDR3 sequence reads: CATSPGRQPQHF. CDR3 nucleotides: TGTGCCACCAGCCCGGGGAGGCAGCCCCAGCATTTT.

This clonotype was seen more than once but under ten times. The chain has TRBV20-1 and TRBJ2-7; D is unresolved. The CDR3 sequence is 13 residues long. Trimming took 2 bases from V and 0 from J, leaving 8 bases between them. Germline V gives CDR1 DFQATT, CDR2 SNEGSKA (reference sequence). As DNA, the CDR3 is TGCAGTGCTAGACCACAGACCTCCTACGAGCAGTACTTC. Residues: CSARPQTSYEQYF.